This T cell receptor (beta chain) came from a study of regulatory T cells in long-lasting Graves disease. Stated time point: newly diagnosed GD, antithyroid drugs for less than 3 months. RNA from PBMCs was the source of the TCR library. The table lists this clonotype with many counts. TCR beta libraries were built with iRepertoire HTBI primers and Arm-PCR of CDR3 regions. TCRdb fed the multiplex PCR reads into MiXCR, producing one record per CDR3 protein. This repertoire shows 350,000 to 400,000 distinct CDR3 sequences, under 20% found once; its top ten account for 20% to 25%. This same sample was also taken into another study, of T cells in Graves' hyperthyroidism and ophthalmopathy. According to that study: Uncontrolled infection, other autoimmune disease, pregnancy or lactation disqualified patients from enrolment.

The material sequenced was peripheral blood mononuclear cells (PBMCs), taken at new diagnosis, from a patient treated with antithyroid drugs. This TCR was sampled from a woman in her late teens or twenties with Graves disease.

CDR3 amino acids: CASSDDRVGANVLTF. The CDR3 coding sequence is TGCGCCAGCAGCGACGACAGGGTTGGGGCCAACGTCCTGACTTTC. V and J are TRBV5-1 and TRBJ2-6, with 7 bases matching TRBD1. The CDR3 loop spans 15 amino acids. Germline V CDR1 and CDR2: SGHRS, YFSETQ. Trimming cost V 4 bases and J 3 bases; bases outside gene matches: 4. Full variable domain (outside the CDR3, taken from reference TRBV5-1 and TRBJ2-6): KAGVTQTPRYLIKTRGQQVTLSCSPISGHRSVSWYQQTPGQGLQFLFEYFSETQRNKGNFPGRFSGRQFSNSRSEMNVSTLELGDSALYLCASSDDRVGANVLTFGAGSRLTVL.